Included here is one TCR beta chain sequence, with context. Its matching antigen is unknown. This entry is derived from a study of CD8+CD57+ T cells in acquired aplastic anemia. Study background: Read counts for CD4+ cells (from healthy donors) averaged about 10.8 million.

Study-wide results and caveats: Simpson's diversity of CD8+ cells was not significantly different in patients compared with controls.

Trimming took 5 bases from V and 6 from J, leaving 10 bases between them. CDR1 is SGHTA and CDR2 is FQGNSA in the germline V gene. The CDR3 covers 12 residues. The template for TCR beta VDJ and CDR3 sequence profiling was genomic DNA. MiXCR was run by TCRdb on the reads, yielding one entry per CDR3 protein. The table records around 33,000 distinct CDR3 sequences, around three quarters of them present only once. The sequenced material came from sorted CD4+, CD8+, or CD8+CD57+ T cells (not recorded which) from PBMCs. The J gene is TRBJ1-2, the V gene TRBV7-2; the D gene is possibly TRBD1 (6 bases). The receptor was isolated from a human donor in good health, serving as a control. The DNA of the CDR3 is TGTGCCAGCAGCCTAACAGGGAATGGCTACACCTTC. Encoded protein: CASSLTGNGYTF.